This T cell receptor (beta chain) was recorded in a study of T-cell reconstitution after alpha-beta-depleted transplantation in children. Unique molecular identifiers were incorporated during preparation of the TCRbeta library. TCRdb reprocessed the PCR reads via MiXCR and lists one record per CDR3 protein. This sample carries 200,000 or so distinct CDR3 sequences, roughly 6.3% of them seen once, and the ten largest clones take under 6%. This CDR3 spans 14 amino acids. Germline V lookup: CDR1 SGHTA, CDR2 FQGNSA. V was clipped by 4 bases and J by 8 bases, with 15 bases between them. This chain joins TRBV7-2 and TRBJ2-1; D call uncertain. The receptor's source is a girl under three years old with combined immunodeficiency, due to receive a stem cell transplant. Specimen: PBMCs, collected before TCRalphabeta/CD19-depleted stem cell transplant. DNA for the CDR3: TGTGCCAGCAGCTCCTGGGCCAAGGTGCATGAGCAGTTCTTC. Translation gives CASSSWAKVHEQFF.